This record looks at one TCR beta chain sequence and its context. It has no known antigen specificity. The cohort consisted of 650 to 700 healthy bone marrow donors. At the time of sampling, all cohort members were nominally healthy, though unrecorded immune exposures were likely present. The donor tested CMV seronegative, placing the donor among the 300 to 450 seronegative members of the cohort. Every donor gave a peripheral blood sample, and the peripheral blood mononuclear cells from that sample were used for TCR beta sequencing. The Qiagen DNeasy Blood Extraction Kit was used to extract genomic DNA from the blood cell samples. The data were taken from a study of cytomegalovirus exposure and HLA in healthy donors (dated by TCRdb to about 2017). Notes on the research overall: An earlier analysis of 587 of the donors reported over 250 Gb of sequence data and about 120 million unique TCR beta sequences obtained from about 180 million T cells. Roughly five DR-DQ haplotypes were treated as single units for association and clustering because of strong linkage in the cohort. Among the roughly 390 genotyped donors, around 81% belonged to the genetic ancestry cluster associated with self-reported Caucasian donors. Along with the approximately 650-subject first cohort, a separate validation cohort of over 90 different subjects was used. Genome-wide SNP genotypes for about 65% of the roughly 700 donors were used in a later genetic analysis, which treated that subset as a discovery cohort. The study aimed to test whether signatures of past pathogen exposure could be identified by cataloging public T cell receptors. The T cell repertoires of about 700 subjects were profiled by immunosequencing and related to cytomegalovirus serostatus. In an earlier analysis of a few hundred of the donors, high-throughput TCR beta sequencing was used to judge whether each TCR beta V gene segment behaved as functional or pseudogenic. Both class I and class II loci were covered by HLA typing, at four-digit resolution. A later analysis re-examined previously published TCR beta repertoires from over 500 donors and added high-resolution HLA genotyping to investigate patterns of TCR occurrence. Among roughly 400 genotyped donors of the cohort, an average of about 240,000 unique TCR beta nucleotide sequences was sequenced per donor, of which 15% to 20% were non-productive. Rather than drawing on any new phenotypic data, the later analysis identified candidate immune exposures from TCR beta sequences and the way those sequences occurred across donors. An early release that covered some 630 HLA-typed donors contained approximately 300 gigabases of sequencing data and tens of millions of unique TCR sequences. Every repertoire in the discovery cohort had been generated on one and the same sequencing platform. Typing coverage varied by locus: roughly 629-630 donors for A, B, C, DRB1 and DQB1; some 520 for DQA1; nearly 610 for DPA1; some 470 for DPB1. To predict cytomegalovirus infection status, the study brought together high-throughput TCR immunosequencing, statistical association of individual TCRs with disease status, and machine learning. Donor age, sex, ethnicity and CMV serostatus were compiled together with the repertoire data.

Results and caveats for the whole study, not just this receptor: While some public TCRs were present in many individuals, most TCR sequences turned up only very rarely across donors. Because HLA typing was missing for some donors at each locus, association tests included only the typed subset. Three of the identified cytomegalovirus-associated TCR beta chains were confirmed in vitro to be specific for cytomegalovirus antigens. Roughly uniform sequencing depth across donors was assumed in presence/absence analyses, although this assumption may not hold. In a later analysis, HLA-associated TCR beta chains showed more clonal expansion and lower generation probabilities than non-associated chains that were equally common. It was suggested by the authors that the approach could potentially be generalized to other disease states and immunological phenotypes. Only TCR beta chains were sequenced in this cohort, and the absence of alpha or paired-chain data limited detectable features. In a later analysis, several top co-occurrence clusters were reported to appear linked to parvovirus B19, influenza, CMV and Epstein-Barr virus. The classifier was reported to diagnose cytomegalovirus status with high specificity and sensitivity in both the original cohort and the validation cohort. CMV serostatus was the only immune exposure information available for the cohort. The 87-base-pair reads could not distinguish some IMGT-functional V segments, including TRBV6-2 and TRBV6-3, so those segments were excluded. In a later genetic analysis, fewer N-insertions in productive TCRs were reported among donors in an Asian-associated ancestry cluster than the roughly 700-donor mean. When HLA alleles, especially DR and DQ, strongly co-occurred, attributing TCR associations to individual alleles was difficult. A later analysis associated some 17,000 TCR beta sequences with specific HLA alleles at a false discovery rate of 0.05. Most CMV-associated TCR beta chains appeared to be HLA-restricted in a later analysis, and the HLA associations seemed to be driven largely by CMV exposure. In an earlier analysis of roughly 500 of the donors, most TCR beta V segments appeared in productive rearrangements about 87% or about 30% of the time, broadly matching IMGT annotations. A further reported finding was that TCR beta sequences accurately predicted the HLA-A and HLA-B alleles for most subjects in the first cohort. A later genetic analysis associated a missense DCLRE1C variant with V-gene and J-gene trimming of TCR beta chains, and an independent cohort replicated the association. Some 16 rarely observed V segments, including chromosome 9 orphons, were excluded from the earlier analysis of approximately 500 of the donors because counts were too low. A later analysis found that TCR association rates varied across HLA loci, with DRB1 alleles showing the most associated TCRs and HLA-C alleles the fewest. The study gave a list of 150 to 200 TCR beta chains associated with cytomegalovirus. Linkage disequilibrium might explain the correlated functional status among segregating V segments, but an unknown experimental factor could not be ruled out. The sequencing pipeline was judged likely to have produced a cluster of highly shared sequence variants as a technical artifact.

The library was generated by the immunoSEQ multiplex PCR assay. For the multiplex PCR, a mixture combining 60 forward primers for TCR Vbeta segments and 13 reverse primers for TCR Jbeta segments was used. A multiplex PCR assay on genomic DNA amplified the CDR3 region of rearranged TCR beta genes. The Illumina HiSeq System was used to sequence the amplified TCR beta libraries as 87-base-pair reads. The paper's processing steps were these. A later analysis counted tens of millions of unique TCR beta chains across the 666 repertoires, and roughly 11 million of these chains were shared by at least two donors. To remove PCR and sequencing errors, raw reads were error-corrected and collapsed into unique sequences using a nearest-neighbor algorithm that merged closely related sequences. CDR3 sequences were aligned to IMGT reference sequences to assign V, D and J gene segments. For a sequence to be retained, a match of at least six nucleotides was required to both a V gene segment and a J gene segment. Rearrangements were classified as productive when the CDR3 lacked stop codons and remained in frame with V and J, and all other rearrangements were classified as non-productive. CDR3 was defined according to IMGT convention as the region running from the second conserved V-encoded cysteine to the conserved J-encoded phenylalanine. In an earlier analysis of more than 550 of the donors, sequences lacking an unambiguous match to a single V gene segment were excluded. An earlier analysis of several hundred of the donors called V segments functional above 56.7% productive rearrangements and segregating when the between-donor standard deviation exceeded 5%. A statistical classification framework was built for diagnosing cytomegalovirus status from the catalog of TCR beta chain sequences. V and J gene assignment, in a later analysis, came from comparing TCR nucleotide sequences with IMGT/GENE-DB human TR gene sequences. The TCRdist pipeline was used in a later analysis to assign CDR3 sequences and most-parsimonious VDJ recombination scenarios. In a later analysis, every TCR beta chain was defined by the combination of its CDR3 amino acid sequence and its V-gene family, and reads without a unique V-gene family were dropped. A later analysis removed 592 highly shared, low-generation-probability nucleotide sequences to deal with suspected cross-contamination and a sequencing artifact. For each public chain, a later analysis derived a clonal expansion index from normalized ranks of inferred template counts within each repertoire. Generation probabilities in a later analysis came from a VDJ recombination model fitted to out-of-frame rearrangements, and those results were checked against IGoR. Hypergeometric tests were used in a later analysis to score TCR-TCR, TCR-HLA and TCR-CMV co-occurrence, with a repertoire-size bias correction applied to the TCR pairs. False discovery rates were estimated in a later analysis by permuting HLA or CMV assignments 20 times. In a later analysis, co-occurring TCRs were grouped with DBSCAN, and TCRdist sequence similarity was added when clustering was performed within HLA-allele-positive subsets. Repertoires with fewer than 30,000 or more than 120,000 public chains, plus five repertoires with anomalous nucleotide sharing, were excluded from co-occurrence clustering. The clones in this table, taken by TCRdb from immuneACCESS, are in-frame only. Not every clone is retained; where verified, under half of the shortfall comes from an unresolved V gene, and the cause of the rest is unknown. V and J calls and clone size are given by that table; D and trimming were obtained from the DNA. The sample's table covers 110,000 to 150,000 clones. Clones ranked in the top ten supply about 2.5% of the sample.

Germline trimming: 5 bases from V, 3 bases from J; junction bases outside gene matches: 6. Inclusive of the bounding cysteine and phenylalanine, the CDR3 is 15 residues long. Only the CDR3 portion is preserved as DNA: 45 bases, with reading frame beginning at the first base. The CDR1 and CDR2 encoded by the germline V gene (reference sequence) are MNHEY and SMNVEV. Material for sequencing was PBMCs. The clonotype comes from a man in his forties in good health and CMV-seronegative. The sequence joins TRBV27 to TRBJ1-3; the junction holds 8 bases that match TRBD1. The CDR3 corresponds to CASSPTTGVGNTIYF. The nucleotides are TGTGCCAGCAGTCCCACGACAGGGGTTGGAAACACCATATATTTT.